The 6 T cell receptor beta chains reported below all come from one sample, sequenced in a study of blood T cells in healthy people across ages. A second PCR, run for about 6 to 11 cycles, used a sample-barcoded 5' primer plus a J-beta primer mix. Using its own MiXCR run on the 5' RACE reads, TCRdb lists one record per CDR3 protein. The data show about 760,000 distinct CDR3 sequences, roughly three fifths seen once. The sample comprised blood. These receptors were obtained from a man aged 35 to 55 in good health.

The genes are TRBV20-1 and TRBJ2-1; 9 nucleotides line up with TRBD2. V dropped 3 bases and J dropped 0; count of bases not matched to a gene: 6. Germline assignment: CDR1 DFQATT and CDR2 SNEGSKA (reference sequence). The CDR3 consists of 16 residues. CDR3 bases: TGCAGTGCTAGGGGATCTAGCGGGACCTCCTACAATGAGCAGTTCTTC. Protein: CSARGSSGTSYNEQFF.

The sample holds a few counts of this clonotype. The V gene is TRBV4-3, the J gene TRBJ2-7, with D possibly being TRBD1 (6 bases). Germline V gene lookup returns CDR1 LGHNA and CDR2 YSLEER. Trimming shortened V by 2 bases and J by 0 bases, and 8 bases separated the two germline ends. This CDR3 has 14 residues. The CDR3 region is CASSQMTGSYEQYF. Here the CDR3 DNA reads TGCGCCAGCAGCCAAATGACAGGCTCCTACGAGCAGTACTTC.

This clonotype was observed a handful of times. The J gene is TRBJ2-5, the V gene TRBV29-1, with D perhaps TRBD2 (6 bases). The length of the CDR3 is 13 residues. Germline CDR1 reads SQVTM; CDR2 reads ANQGSEA. V lost 4 bases and J 6 bases, leaving 15 bases between the germline ends. The CDR3 sequence: CSVGGDLRQTQYF. CDR3 coding DNA: TGCAGCGTTGGGGGGGACCTCCGTCAGACCCAGTACTTC.

The rearrangement joins TRBV20-1 to TRBJ2-1, with 7 nucleotides matching TRBD1. The tail of the sequence fits TRBJ2-7 better, so the J call may be wrong. The CDR3 totals 13 residues. Per the germline V gene, CDR1 is DFQATT and CDR2 is SNEGSKA (reference sequence). CDR3 protein: CSASGQSYNEQYF. The CDR3 DNA reads TGCAGTGCTTCGGGACAGTCCTACAATGAGCAGTACTTC.

CDR3 nucleotides: TGTGCCAGCAGCGCCACCTGGGATAGGAGAGAGACCCAGTACTTC. Its translation is CASSATWDRRETQYF. The chain employs TRBV7-3 and TRBJ2-5; D gene ambiguous. V was shortened by 5 bases and J by 4 bases, with 17 bases between the two germline ends. CDR1 and CDR2 (germline): SGHTA, FQGTGA. The CDR3 consists of 15 residues.

The sample holds a few counts of this clonotype. The V and J genes are TRBV5-1 and TRBJ1-5; 8 positions match TRBD1. Germline lookup yields CDR1 SGHRS and CDR2 YFSETQ. J gave up 6 bases and V 0 bases, and 2 bases lay outside the gene matches. This CDR3 has 14 residues. In DNA form, the CDR3 reads TGCGCCAGCAGCTTGGGACAGGGGCTTCAGCCCCAGCATTTT. It is translated as CASSLGQGLQPQHF.